This TCR beta chain was sequenced for a study of early T cells in non-severe SARS-CoV-2 infection. Across the study: Bulk RNA isolated from unsorted whole blood underwent sequencing; chains were not paired. Study-wide results and caveats: Database matching using VDJdb favored anti-spike CD8 responses, with private and CD4 specificities left missing.

Individual cDNA molecules each received unique molecular identifiers attached to them. TCRdb reanalysed the 5' RACE reads using MiXCR and keeps one entry per CDR3 protein. The sample has tens of thousands of distinct CDR3 sequences; 9.5% to 15% are singletons. This clonotype was observed many times. Its antigen is still unknown. The CDR3 spans 12 residues. Per germline, CDR1 SGHNT and CDR2 YENEEA. V was cut by 1 base and J by 9 bases, with 7 bases left in between. The material sequenced was whole blood, taken at baseline. This chain connects TRBV11-3 to TRBJ2-1; D is ambiguous. The TCR sequence derives from an adult who was a healthcare worker with PCR-confirmed SARS-CoV-2 infection or an uninfected control (not recorded which). CDR3 loop: CASSLVSTEQFF. The CDR3 nucleotides read TGTGCCAGCAGCTTAGTGTCCACTGAGCAGTTCTTC.